The 25 T cell receptor gamma chains below come from one sample, sequenced in a study of Vδ1+ human thymocytes. General study findings and limits: Thymic TRG and TRD repertoires appeared highly polyclonal.

Their recognized antigens are unknown. Sequences come from RNA converted to cDNA by reverse transcription. Pooled V-gene forward primers with one constant-region reverse primer generated the CDR3 amplicons by multiplex PCR. TCRdb re-processed the multiplex PCR reads using CATT. The sample carries about 36,000 gamma-chain clones, 20% to 25% recorded once. The material sequenced was Vdelta1+ gamma-delta thymocytes from the thymus. Sample subset: FACS-sorted CD3+ TCRalphabeta- TCRVdelta1+ TCRVdelta2- thymocytes. These TCRs come from a girl less than two years old who had congenital heart surgery.

The rearrangement joins TRGV8 to TRGJ1 or TRGJ2. The germline V gene has CDR1 VENAVY and CDR2 YDSYNSRV. Trimming at V came to 0 bases and at J to 3 bases, leaving 5 bases not matched to a gene. This CDR3 spans 14 amino acids. This chain's CDR3 is CATWDREGYYKKLF. The CDR3 DNA reads TGTGCCACCTGGGATAGGGAGGGTTATTATAAGAAACTCTTT.

In this sample, this clone turned up a few times. Other DNA sequences of this sample code for an identical CDR3. V usage is TRGV8 and J usage is TRGJP2. There are 15 residues in the CDR3. CDR1 and CDR2 (germline): VENAVY, YDSYNSRV. V lost 1 base to trimming and J lost 0 bases; unmatched junction nucleotides: 2. The CDR3 protein is CATWDSNSSDWIKTF. Here the CDR3 DNA reads TGTGCCACCTGGGATAGCAATAGTAGTGATTGGATCAAGACGTTT.

This clone appeared a few times. This CDR3 is also generated by other DNA sequences in the sample. This chain connects TRGV3 to TRGJ1 or TRGJ2. CDR3 size: 14 residues. The V gene end was trimmed by 0 bases and the J gene end by 5 bases; junction bases not matched to a gene: 7. The germline gives CDR1 VTNTFY, CDR2 YDVSTARD (reference sequence). The CDR3 reads CATWDRPKNYKKLF. In DNA form, the CDR3 reads TGTGCCACCTGGGACAGGCCGAAGAATTATAAGAAACTCTTT.

The J gene is TRGJ1 or TRGJ2, the V gene TRGV5. V lost 0 bases, J lost 15 bases, and 11 bases stayed unmatched. The CDR3 covers 12 residues. The germline V gene has CDR1 VINAFY and CDR2 YDVSNSKD. The DNA for the CDR3 is TGTGCCACCTGGGACAGGCGATCCAGACCACTCTTT. Translation gives CATWDRRSRPLF.

The chain joins TRGV9 to TRGJ1 or TRGJ2. Unmatched junction bases numbered 8, after V lost 4 bases and J lost 5 bases. Germline CDR1 reads GITISATS; CDR2 reads ISYDGTV (reference sequence). The CDR3 has 13 residues. The CDR3 DNA sequence: TGTGCCTTGTGGGACCCGCGGGATTATAAGAAACTCTTT. Translation gives CALWDPRDYKKLF.

With regard to this clone: The sample carries other DNA sequences with the same CDR3. The chain combines TRGV4 with TRGJ1 or TRGJ2. V trimming: 0 bases; J trimming: 9 bases; junction bases outside the gene matches: 5. Germline V gene lookup returns CDR1 EGSTGY and CDR2 YDSYTSSV. The CDR3 has 12 amino acids. CDR3 DNA sequence: TGTGCCACCTGGGATGGGCTCGGTAAGAAACTCTTT. It specifies CATWDGLGKKLF.

A note on this clone: One end of the junction varies from germline; a read error may be responsible. The gene calls are TRGV9 and TRGJ1 or TRGJ2. The CDR3 covers 15 residues. CDR1 GITISATS and CDR2 ISYDGTV come from the germline V gene (reference sequence). The CDR3 is CALWAVSKNYYKKLF. In DNA form, the CDR3 reads TGTGCCTTGTGGGCGGTGAGCAAGAATTATTATAAGAAACTCTTT.

The chain carries TRGV3 and TRGJP1. The length of the CDR3 is 16 residues. Germline V lookup: CDR1 VTNTFY, CDR2 YDVSTARD (reference sequence). V lost 0 bases, J lost 6 bases, and 10 bases stayed unmatched. The CDR3 DNA reads TGTGCCACCTGGGACAGGCGAATGTATCCTGGTTGGTTCAAGATATTT. Translated: CATWDRRMYPGWFKIF.

The rearrangement uses TRGV9 and TRGJP2. The CDR3 covers 15 residues. J gave up 14 bases and V 0 bases, and 15 bases lay outside the gene matches. Looked up from germline, CDR1 is GITISATS and CDR2 is ISYDGTV (reference sequence). CDR3 sequence: CALWEVHAGGIIKTF. In DNA form, the CDR3 reads TGTGCCTTGTGGGAGGTGCATGCCGGGGGGATAATCAAGACGTTT.

This clone was detected a few times. At the DNA level, this CDR3 is encoded by other sequences in the same sample as well. This chain joins TRGV2 and TRGJ1 or TRGJ2. CDR1 is EGSNGY, CDR2 YDSYNSKV, per germline. J lost 4 bases, V lost 0 bases, and 6 bases had no gene match. CDR3 size: 14 residues. The CDR3: CATWDGLLYYKKLF. CDR3 nucleotide sequence: TGTGCCACCTGGGACGGGCTTCTATATTATAAGAAACTCTTT.

This clone was found a few times. The rearrangement joins TRGV4 to TRGJ1 or TRGJ2. Germline assignment: CDR1 EGSTGY and CDR2 YDSYTSSV. There are 12 residues in the CDR3. Trimming cost V 3 bases and J 5 bases; bases outside gene matches: 4. The CDR3 nucleotides read TGTGCCACCTGGGATTCTAATTATAAGAAACTCTTT. As protein: CATWDSNYKKLF.

This clone has a handful of counts. V and J are TRGV2 and TRGJ1 or TRGJ2. The CDR3 has 14 residues. Germline-derived CDR1 and CDR2 are EGSNGY and YDSYNSKV. The junction had 15 bases not matched to a gene; V was cut back by 3 bases and J by 10 bases. CDR3 in amino acids: CATWDSPPYEKKLF. The CDR3 coding sequence is TGTGCCACCTGGGACAGCCCCCCATATGAGAAGAAACTCTTT.

This clone was observed a few times. V is TRGV8 and J is TRGJ1 or TRGJ2. Trimming took 6 bases from V and 3 from J; bases not matched to a gene: 8. Germline V CDR1 and CDR2: VENAVY, YDSYNSRV. The CDR3 has 13 amino acids. CDR3 protein: CATWSSVYYKKLF. In DNA form, the CDR3 reads TGTGCCACCTGGTCAAGTGTTTATTATAAGAAACTCTTT.

Notes on this clone: The sample has other DNA sequences that encode this CDR3 too. The chain combines TRGV2 with TRGJ1 or TRGJ2. The CDR3 consists of 14 residues. Trimming took 0 bases from V and 7 from J; bases not matched to a gene: 9. Germline V gives CDR1 EGSNGY, CDR2 YDSYNSKV. CDR3 DNA sequence: TGTGCCACCTGGGACGGGCCTGGGGGGTATAAGAAACTCTTT. It specifies CATWDGPGGYKKLF.

The sample holds a few counts of this clone. The V call is TRGV5, the J call TRGJ1 or TRGJ2. This CDR3 has 14 amino acids. J was trimmed by 5 bases and V by 0 bases; bases with no gene match: 7. The germline gives CDR1 VINAFY, CDR2 YDVSNSKD. The CDR3, as DNA: TGTGCCACCTGGGACAGGCCGGTCCATTATAAGAAACTCTTT. Its translation is CATWDRPVHYKKLF.

The J gene is TRGJ1 or TRGJ2, the V gene TRGV2. The germline V gene encodes CDR1 EGSNGY and CDR2 YDSYNSKV. V lost 3 bases, J lost 12 bases, and 11 bases stayed unmatched. This CDR3 region has 12 residues. CDR3 DNA sequence: TGTGCCACCTGGGACCTACGGAAAGGGAAACTCTTT. Translation gives CATWDLRKGKLF.

This clone was picked up a small number of times. The V gene is TRGV5, the J gene TRGJ1 or TRGJ2. This CDR3 is built from 18 residues. The V gene end was trimmed by 1 base and the J gene end by 0 bases; junction bases not matched to a gene: 15. Per germline, CDR1 VINAFY and CDR2 YDVSNSKD. CDR3 residues: CATWDRPEVDRNYYKKLF. CDR3 DNA: TGTGCCACCTGGGACAGACCTGAGGTCGACCGGAATTATTATAAGAAACTCTTT.

With regard to this clone: The sample contains more than one DNA sequence encoding this CDR3. V gene TRGV8 combines with J gene TRGJ1 or TRGJ2. The CDR3 is made up of 13 amino acids. Germline V CDR1 and CDR2: VENAVY, YDSYNSRV. V lost 0 bases and J lost 4; bases outside the gene matches: 3. The CDR3 here is CATWDRRYYKKLF. The CDR3 DNA sequence: TGTGCCACCTGGGATAGGCGCTATTATAAGAAACTCTTT.

Regarding this clone: This same CDR3 is encoded by further DNA sequences in the sample. The chain joins TRGV2 to TRGJ1 or TRGJ2. The CDR3 loop spans 14 amino acids. Trimming cost V 1 base and J 1 base; bases outside gene matches: 4. CDR1 is EGSNGY and CDR2 is YDSYNSKV in the germline V gene. The CDR3 bases are TGTGCCACCTGGGACGGCCTTAATTATTATAAGAAACTCTTT. Translating gives CATWDGLNYYKKLF.

This clone showed up just a few times. The chain uses TRGV2 and TRGJ1 or TRGJ2. Unmatched junction bases numbered 7, after V lost 0 bases and J lost 8 bases. Germline CDR1 and CDR2: EGSNGY and YDSYNSKV. The CDR3 has 13 residues. CDR3 DNA sequence: TGTGCCACCTGGGACGGGCACTGTGATAAGAAACTCTTT. This translates into CATWDGHCDKKLF.

This chain connects TRGV2 to TRGJ1 or TRGJ2. The CDR3 is made up of 16 amino acids. CDR1 is EGSNGY and CDR2 is YDSYNSKV in the germline V gene. Trimming at V came to 3 bases and at J to 0 bases, leaving 11 bases not matched to a gene. CDR3 amino acids: CATWDRPLSNYYKKLF. CDR3 sequence (DNA): TGTGCCACCTGGGACAGGCCTCTCTCGAATTATTATAAGAAACTCTTT.

By share, this clone counts as medium-sized. This same CDR3 is encoded by further DNA sequences in the sample. This chain links TRGV2 with TRGJ1 or TRGJ2. The ends lost 0 bases at V and 11 bases at J; junction bases unmatched: 4. The CDR3 totals 11 residues. Germline-derived CDR1 and CDR2 are EGSNGY and YDSYNSKV. The CDR3 DNA is TGTGCCACCTGGGACGGGCTGGAGAAACTCTTT. Protein sequence: CATWDGLEKLF.

V and J are TRGV3 and TRGJ1 or TRGJ2. The V gene's germline CDR1 is VTNTFY and CDR2 YDVSTARD (reference sequence). The J segment lost 7 bases and the V segment lost 6 bases, leaving 3 bases of the junction unmatched. CDR3 length: 10 amino acids. In DNA, the CDR3 is TGTGCCACCTGGAGATATAAGAAACTCTTT. Its protein product is CATWRYKKLF.

There are a few counts of this clone. The chain employs TRGV5 and TRGJ1 or TRGJ2. The CDR3 is made up of 13 amino acids. Per germline, CDR1 VINAFY and CDR2 YDVSNSKD. Trimming cost V 3 bases and J 6 bases; bases outside gene matches: 8. CDR3 coding DNA: TGTGCCACCTGGGACGAGGACTTTTATAAGAAACTCTTT. Translating it yields CATWDEDFYKKLF.

A note on this clone: The same CDR3 also results from other DNA sequences found in this sample. This rearrangement joins TRGV4 to TRGJ1 or TRGJ2. The germline CDR1 and CDR2 sequences are EGSTGY and YDSYTSSV. After removal of 0 bases from V and 6 bases from J, the junction contained 5 bases not matched to a gene. The CDR3 is 13 amino acids. CDR3 protein: CATWDGPSYKKLF. The CDR3 DNA sequence: TGTGCCACCTGGGATGGGCCCAGTTATAAGAAACTCTTT.